The TCR beta chain described here comes from a study of blood T cells in healthy people across ages. Study-wide findings and caveats: The authors considered diversity estimates from one million T cells to be underestimates. Compared with aged donors, long-lived donors showed fewer expanded clones, suggesting selection. Older age coincided with a roughly linear decline in TCR beta diversity per million T cells. A conclusive naive versus antigen-experienced comparison was prevented by the unsorted PBMCs.

A word on this clonotype: Antigen specificity is unknown.

A second PCR, run for about 7 to 11 cycles, used a sample-barcoded 5' primer plus a J-beta primer mix. Each CDR3 protein gets one entry after TCRdb re-called the 5' RACE reads with MiXCR. The sample carries some 1,800,000 distinct CDR3 sequences, about 39% recorded once. The CDR3 runs 14 residues. V was trimmed by 10 bases and J by 1 base, leaving 16 bases between them. Per the germline V gene, CDR1 is SNHLY and CDR2 is FYNNEI. The V call is TRBV2, the J call TRBJ1-1; no firm D call. Sequencing was carried out using blood. The receptor's source is a human donor in good health. The CDR3 loop is CATFRDTSNTEAFF. CDR3 nucleotides: TGTGCCACCTTCCGAGACACATCGAACACTGAAGCTTTCTTT.